What follows are 18 T cell receptor beta chains derived from one specimen sequenced in a study of blood T cell repertoires in COVID-19. Method: immunoSEQ multiplex PCR; TCRdb's copy keeps in-frame clones and lacks some. The table has about 130,000 clones, approximately 85% seen once; the top ten hold about 6.2%. Sequenced material: peripheral blood. The receptor set was obtained from an elderly man with active or convalescent COVID-19.

In its sample, this clone was seen a few times. The V and J genes are TRBV7-3 and TRBJ1-6; tentative D call: TRBD1 (6 bases). CDR3 length equals 14 residues. The V gene lost 5 bases and the J gene lost 8 bases, with 13 bases spanning the gap. Per germline, CDR1 SGHTA and CDR2 FQGTGA. CDR3 loop: CASSQRGGDSPLHF. CDR3 nucleotide sequence: TGTGCCAGCAGCCAAAGGGGGGGCGATTCACCCCTCCACTTT.

This rearrangement joins TRBV15 to TRBJ2-5; D perhaps matches TRBD2 (6 bases). CDR1 is LNHNV, CDR2 YYDKDF, per germline (reference sequence). Trimming took 0 bases from V and 7 from J, leaving 6 bases between them. The length of the CDR3 is 12 residues. CDR3 DNA: TGTGCCACCAGCAGAGATAGCGGGACCCAGTACTTC. Translated: CATSRDSGTQYF.

The rearrangement links TRBV5-1 to TRBJ2-7; D may be TRBD2 (6 bases). The CDR3 length is 16 residues. In germline, CDR1 is SGHRS, CDR2 YFSETQ. V gave up 0 bases and J gave up 0 bases, with 13 bases separating them. CDR3 amino acids: CASSLGFGGSSYEQYF. The CDR3 DNA reads TGCGCCAGCAGCTTGGGCTTTGGGGGGTCCTCCTACGAGCAGTACTTC.

J is TRBJ2-1 and V is TRBV3-1 (or the pseudogene TRBV3-2), with TRBD1 matching 8 bases. The V gene end was trimmed by 1 base and the J gene end by 6 bases; junction bases not matched to a gene: 2. Germline V gene lookup returns CDR1 LGHDT and CDR2 YNNKEL (reference sequence). The CDR3 has 14 amino acids. CDR3 residues: CASSQAGGINEQFF. The CDR3 region has the DNA TGTGCCAGCAGCCAAGCAGGGGGCATCAATGAGCAGTTCTTC.

The gene calls are TRBV2 and TRBJ2-7; perhaps TRBD2 as D (6 bases). The germline V gene has CDR1 SNHLY and CDR2 FYNNEI. The CDR3 consists of 14 residues. The germline V and J ends were trimmed by 6 bases and 6 bases, with 18 bases remaining between them. The CDR3 bases are TGTGCCAGCAGGTTGGCTAGCGTGCTTGGCGAGCAGTACTTC. Translation gives CASRLASVLGEQYF.

V and J are TRBV5-1 and TRBJ1-1; D possibly corresponds to TRBD1 (6 bases). Germline CDR1 and CDR2: SGHRS and YFSETQ. Between the trimmed V and J ends, which lost 4 bases and 2 bases, there was a span of 18 bases. The CDR3 length is 16 residues. CDR3 nucleotides: TGCGCCAGCAGCCCTGGCCCGGGCAGGGGCAACACTGAAGCTTTCTTT. It translates to CASSPGPGRGNTEAFF.

The chain couples TRBV10-3 to TRBJ2-7, with 13 bases aligning to TRBD2. The germline V gene has CDR1 ENHRY and CDR2 SYGVKD. The CDR3 extends over 15 amino acids. After removal of 5 bases from V and 5 bases from J, the junction contained 6 bases not matched to a gene. For the CDR3, the DNA is TGTGCCATCAGTCAGACTAGCGGGAGGTCTGACGAGCAGTACTTC. As protein: CAISQTSGRSDEQYF.

The gene calls are TRBV5-3 and TRBJ2-7; 9 nucleotides match TRBD2. TRBV5-3 carries the ORF label, with uncertain function. The CDR3 extends over 15 amino acids. The V segment lost 4 bases and the J segment 3 bases; nucleotides outside the gene matches: 8. This CDR3 is CARSPPKREVYEQYF. In DNA, the CDR3 is TGTGCCAGAAGCCCTCCTAAGCGGGAGGTCTACGAGCAGTACTTC.

The gene calls are TRBV7-7 and TRBJ2-5; TRBD1 matches at 8 bases. This CDR3 comprises 15 residues. After removal of 5 bases from V and 5 bases from J, the junction contained 10 bases not matched to a gene. CDR1 is SSHAT, CDR2 FNYEAQ, per germline (reference sequence). The chain's CDR3 is CASSPQMTGAETQYF. The CDR3, as DNA: TGTGCCAGCAGCCCCCAGATGACAGGGGCCGAGACCCAGTACTTC. The variable domain in full, with the rest retrieved from reference TRBV7-7 and TRBJ2-5, is GAGVSQSPRYKVTKRGQDVTLRCDPISSHATLYWYQQALGQGPEFLTYFNYEAQPDKSGLPSDRFSAERPEGSISTLTIQRTEQRDSAMYRCASSPQMTGAETQYFGPGTRLLVL.

The chain is built from TRBV12-3 or TRBV12-4 and TRBJ2-3, with D unresolved. The CDR3 has 11 amino acids. V dropped 7 bases and J dropped 11 bases, with 13 bases sitting between them. CDR3 in amino acids: CASTESRRQYF. In DNA, the CDR3 is TGTGCCAGCACGGAGTCCCGGAGGCAGTATTTT.

The chain recombines TRBV15 with TRBJ2-1; TRBD1 matches at 8 bases. V lost 0 bases to trimming and J lost 2 bases; unmatched junction nucleotides: 0. CDR1 LNHNV and CDR2 YYDKDF come from the germline V gene (reference sequence). The CDR3 is 15 amino acids. The CDR3 nucleotides read TGTGCCACCAGCAGAGAACAGGGGGCCTACAATGAGCAGTTCTTC. It specifies CATSREQGAYNEQFF.

The J gene is TRBJ2-5, the V gene TRBV23-1, with 7 bases identical to TRBD2. TRBV23-1 is an ORF, with its function uncertain. Trimming removed 6 bases from V and 5 bases from J; junction bases left unmatched: 21. The CDR3 has 18 residues. CDR3 DNA: TGCGCCAGCAGACCCAACCCGGAACGGCCTCCCGGGGGGGAGACCCAGTACTTC. As protein: CASRPNPERPPGGETQYF.

The chain couples TRBV30 to TRBJ1-5; tentatively, D is TRBD1 (6 bases). Germline CDR1 GTSNPN, CDR2 SVGIG (reference sequence). V gave up 0 bases and J gave up 3 bases, with 12 bases separating them. The CDR3 is made up of 15 amino acids. The CDR3 protein is CAWSVGGANNQPQHF. The CDR3 DNA is TGTGCCTGGAGTGTAGGGGGGGCCAACAATCAGCCCCAGCATTTT.

This rearrangement joins TRBV6-5 to TRBJ2-4; D unresolved. Trimming took 5 bases from V and 0 from J, leaving 11 bases between them. The CDR3 extends over 15 amino acids. Germline V CDR1 and CDR2: MNHEY, SVGAGI. The CDR3 loop is CASSRGDLAKNIQYF. In nucleotides, the CDR3 is TGTGCCAGCAGTCGCGGTGATCTAGCCAAAAACATTCAGTACTTC.

This chain links TRBV28 with TRBJ1-1; 7 bases align to TRBD1. CDR3 length: 15 residues. From germline, CDR1 is MDHEN and CDR2 SYDVKM. V lost 4 bases to trimming and J lost 4 bases; unmatched junction nucleotides: 9. CDR3 in amino acids: CASSSPDRVGTEAFF. CDR3 nucleotides: TGTGCCAGCAGTTCACCCGACAGGGTGGGCACTGAAGCTTTCTTT.

J is TRBJ1-1 and V is TRBV28, with 10 bases matching TRBD1. The ends lost 6 bases at V and 4 bases at J; junction bases unmatched: 2. Germline V CDR1 and CDR2: MDHEN, SYDVKM. The CDR3 sequence is 13 residues long. The CDR3 nucleotides are TGTGCCAGCAGCCGGACAGGGGGCACTGAAGCTTTCTTT. The encoded protein is CASSRTGGTEAFF.

The V and J genes are TRBV6-1 and TRBJ1-3, with D hard to call. Germline loops: CDR1 MNHNS, CDR2 SASEGT. Between the trimmed V and J ends, which lost 1 base and 0 bases, there was a span of 10 bases. The CDR3 runs 16 residues. CDR3 bases: TGTGCCAGCAGTGAAGTAATCGGGAGCTCTGGAAACACCATATATTTT. It is translated as CASSEVIGSSGNTIYF.

The chain links TRBV6-5 to TRBJ2-7; D is perhaps TRBD1 (6 bases). V was cut by 6 bases and J by 5 bases, with 14 bases left in between. Germline V CDR1 and CDR2: MNHEY, SVGAGI. This CDR3 contains 13 residues. As DNA, the CDR3 is TGTGCCAGCAGGACCAGGGGCCGGGACGAGCAGTACTTC. Translated: CASRTRGRDEQYF.